Detailed here is one T cell receptor beta chain. The data derive from a study of blood T cell repertoires in COVID-19. For the study at large: Specimens from acute and convalescent COVID-19 originated in the United States, Italy and Spain. PBMCs, B-cell-depleted T cells, or T cells provided the cDNA or gDNA that made up the material.

Germline values: CDR1 LNHDA, CDR2 SQIVND (reference sequence). Trimming cost V 5 bases and J 6 bases; bases outside gene matches: 8. The CDR3 consists of 14 residues. Cohort placement rested on clinical history that participants reported themselves. Original processing notes: Estimation of nucleated cell counts relied on the amplification of reference gene primers. Only in-frame clones appear in the TCRdb table, and some are missing; sequencing was by immunoSEQ multiplex PCR. Clonal size and the V and J genes are those of that table, whereas D and trimming came from the DNA. Of about 200,000 clones detected, more than 75% appear once; the ten largest clones hold roughly a sixth.

The specimen sequenced was PBMCs or T cells enriched from blood (not recorded which). The clonotype was recovered from a woman between 50 and 59 years old with acute COVID-19. V gene TRBV19 combines with J gene TRBJ2-5; 8 bases are shared with TRBD1. CDR3: CASSPGGQGKTQYF. In DNA, the CDR3 is TGTGCCAGTAGTCCCGGAGGACAGGGAAAGACCCAGTACTTC.